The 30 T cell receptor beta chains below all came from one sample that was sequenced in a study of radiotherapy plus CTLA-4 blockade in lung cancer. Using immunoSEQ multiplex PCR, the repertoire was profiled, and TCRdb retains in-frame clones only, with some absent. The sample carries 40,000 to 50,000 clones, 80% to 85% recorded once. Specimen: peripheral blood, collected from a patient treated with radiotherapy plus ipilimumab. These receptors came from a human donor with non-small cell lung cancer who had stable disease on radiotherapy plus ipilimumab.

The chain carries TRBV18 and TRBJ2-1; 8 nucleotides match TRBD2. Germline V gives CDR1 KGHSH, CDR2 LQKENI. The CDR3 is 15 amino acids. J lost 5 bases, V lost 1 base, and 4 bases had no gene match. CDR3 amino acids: CASSPLGTRDNEQFF. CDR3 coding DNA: TGTGCCAGCTCACCACTAGGGACTAGGGACAATGAGCAGTTCTTC.

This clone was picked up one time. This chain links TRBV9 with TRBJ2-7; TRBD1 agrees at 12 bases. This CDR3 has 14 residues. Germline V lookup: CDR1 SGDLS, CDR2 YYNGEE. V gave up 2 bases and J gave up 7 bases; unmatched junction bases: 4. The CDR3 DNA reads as TGTGCCAGCAGCGTCGGGACAGGGGGCGGTGAGCAGTACTTC. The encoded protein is CASSVGTGGGEQYF.

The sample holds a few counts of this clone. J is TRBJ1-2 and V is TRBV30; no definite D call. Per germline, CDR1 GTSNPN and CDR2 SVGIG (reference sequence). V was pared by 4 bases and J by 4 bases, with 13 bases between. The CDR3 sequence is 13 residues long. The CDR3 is CAWNPGYIYGYTF. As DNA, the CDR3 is TGTGCCTGGAACCCCGGGTATATCTATGGCTACACCTTC.

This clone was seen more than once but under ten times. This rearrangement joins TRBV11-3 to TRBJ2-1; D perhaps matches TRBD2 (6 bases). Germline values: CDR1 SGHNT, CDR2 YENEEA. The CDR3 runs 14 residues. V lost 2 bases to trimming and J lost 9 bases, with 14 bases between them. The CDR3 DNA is TGTGCCAGCAGCTTATTGGGGGAGGAGGGTGAGCAGTTCTTC. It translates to CASSLLGEEGEQFF.

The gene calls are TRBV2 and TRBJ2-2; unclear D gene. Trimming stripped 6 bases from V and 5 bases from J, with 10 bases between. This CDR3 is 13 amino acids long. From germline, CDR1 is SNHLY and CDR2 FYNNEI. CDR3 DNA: TGTGCCAGCAGCCGACACTCGACCGGGGAGCTGTTTTTT. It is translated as CASSRHSTGELFF.

The CDR3 spells CASSSTNQQDSAYEQYF. CDR3 nucleotide sequence: TGCGCCAGCAGCTCGACGAACCAGCAGGACAGCGCCTACGAGCAGTACTTC. The chain is built from TRBV5-1 and TRBJ2-7; a possible D gene is TRBD1 (6 bases). CDR3 length equals 17 residues. Germline assignment: CDR1 SGHRS and CDR2 YFSETQ. The V gene lost 3 bases and the J gene lost 2 bases, with 21 bases spanning the gap.

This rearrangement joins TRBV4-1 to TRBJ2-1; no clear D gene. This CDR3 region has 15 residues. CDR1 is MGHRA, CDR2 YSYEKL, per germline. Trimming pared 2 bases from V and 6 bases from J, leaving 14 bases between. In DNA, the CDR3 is TGCGCCAGCAGCCAACTATATCTACCAACCAATGAGCAGTTCTTC. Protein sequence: CASSQLYLPTNEQFF.

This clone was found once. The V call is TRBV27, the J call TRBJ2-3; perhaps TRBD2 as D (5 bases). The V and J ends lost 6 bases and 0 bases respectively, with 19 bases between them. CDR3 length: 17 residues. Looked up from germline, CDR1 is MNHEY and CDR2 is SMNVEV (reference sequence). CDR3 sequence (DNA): TGTGCCAGCAGAACTAGTCAGGCCCCAATAAGCACAGATACGCAGTATTTT. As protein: CASRTSQAPISTDTQYF.

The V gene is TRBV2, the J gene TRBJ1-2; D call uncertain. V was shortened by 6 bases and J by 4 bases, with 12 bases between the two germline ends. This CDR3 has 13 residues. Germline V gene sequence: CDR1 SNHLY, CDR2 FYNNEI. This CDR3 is CASSPTWAYGYTF. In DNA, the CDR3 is TGTGCCAGCAGCCCGACATGGGCCTATGGCTACACCTTC.

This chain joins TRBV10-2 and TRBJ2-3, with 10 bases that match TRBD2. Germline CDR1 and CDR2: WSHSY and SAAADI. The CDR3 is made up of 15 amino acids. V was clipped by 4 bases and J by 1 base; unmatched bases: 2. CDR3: CASSVSGRGTDTQYF. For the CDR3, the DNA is TGCGCCAGCAGTGTCAGCGGGAGGGGCACAGATACGCAGTATTTT.

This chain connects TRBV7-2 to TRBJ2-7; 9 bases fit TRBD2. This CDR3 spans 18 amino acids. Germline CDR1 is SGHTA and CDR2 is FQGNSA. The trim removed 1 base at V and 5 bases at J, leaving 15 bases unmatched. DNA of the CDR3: TGTGCCAGCAGCTTAGGGGTCGCTAGCGGGACTCCCAGGAACGAGCAGTACTTC. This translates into CASSLGVASGTPRNEQYF.

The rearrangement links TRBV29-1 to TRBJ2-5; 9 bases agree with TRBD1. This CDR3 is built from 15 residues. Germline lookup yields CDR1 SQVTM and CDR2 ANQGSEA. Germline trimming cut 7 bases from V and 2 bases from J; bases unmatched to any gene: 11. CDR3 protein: CSAPGQGLHQETQYF. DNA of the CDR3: TGCAGCGCACCGGGACAGGGACTTCATCAAGAGACCCAGTACTTC.

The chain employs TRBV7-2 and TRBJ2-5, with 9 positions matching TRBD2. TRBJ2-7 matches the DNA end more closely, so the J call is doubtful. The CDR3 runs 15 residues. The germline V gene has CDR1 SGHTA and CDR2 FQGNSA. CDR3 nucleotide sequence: TGTGCCAGCAGCTTCGCTAGCGGGGACTCCTACGAGCAGTACTTC. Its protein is CASSFASGDSYEQYF.

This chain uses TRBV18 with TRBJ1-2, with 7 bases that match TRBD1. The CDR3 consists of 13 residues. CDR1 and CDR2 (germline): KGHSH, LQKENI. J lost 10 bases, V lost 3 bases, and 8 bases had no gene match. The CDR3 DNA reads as TGTGCCAGCTCACCGGGACAGTTTTCCCCCTACACCTTC. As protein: CASSPGQFSPYTF.

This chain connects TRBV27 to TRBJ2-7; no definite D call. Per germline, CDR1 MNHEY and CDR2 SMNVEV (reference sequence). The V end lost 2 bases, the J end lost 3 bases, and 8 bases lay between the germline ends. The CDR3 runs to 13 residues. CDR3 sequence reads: CASSLGRFYEQYF. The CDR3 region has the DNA TGTGCCAGCAGTTTAGGCAGATTCTACGAGCAGTACTTC.

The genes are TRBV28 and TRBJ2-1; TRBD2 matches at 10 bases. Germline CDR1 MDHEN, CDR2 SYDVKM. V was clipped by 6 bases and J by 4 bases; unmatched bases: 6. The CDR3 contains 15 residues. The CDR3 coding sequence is TGTGCCAGCAGGGATTGGACTAGCGGTTACAATGAGCAGTTCTTC. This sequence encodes CASRDWTSGYNEQFF. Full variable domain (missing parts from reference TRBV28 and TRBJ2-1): DVKVTQSSRYLVKRTGEKVFLECVQDMDHENMFWYRQDPGLGLRLIYFSYDVKMKEKGDIPEGYSVSREKKERFSLILESASTNQTSMYLCASRDWTSGYNEQFFGPGTRLTVL.

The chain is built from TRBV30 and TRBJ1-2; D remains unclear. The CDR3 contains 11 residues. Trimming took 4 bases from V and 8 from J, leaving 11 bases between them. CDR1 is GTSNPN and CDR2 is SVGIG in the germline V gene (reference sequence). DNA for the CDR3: TGTGCCTGGACCCATGCCTACGGCTACACCTTC. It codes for CAWTHAYGYTF.

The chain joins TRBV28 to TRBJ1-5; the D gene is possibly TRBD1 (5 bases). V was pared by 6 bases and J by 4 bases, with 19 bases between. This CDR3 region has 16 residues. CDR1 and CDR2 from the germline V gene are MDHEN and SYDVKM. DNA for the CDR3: TGTGCCAGCAGGGACCGGGACTCGAGGTCAAATCAGCCCCAGCATTTT. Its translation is CASRDRDSRSNQPQHF.

CDR3 amino acids: CASSAGTAEAFF. CDR3 coding DNA: TGTGCCAGCAGTGCGGGGACCGCAGAAGCTTTCTTT. The rearrangement joins TRBV27 to TRBJ1-1, with D possibly matching TRBD1 (5 bases). In germline, CDR1 is MNHEY, CDR2 SMNVEV (reference sequence). The ends were cut back, 5 bases at V and 8 bases at J, with 12 bases in the middle. The CDR3 is made up of 12 amino acids.

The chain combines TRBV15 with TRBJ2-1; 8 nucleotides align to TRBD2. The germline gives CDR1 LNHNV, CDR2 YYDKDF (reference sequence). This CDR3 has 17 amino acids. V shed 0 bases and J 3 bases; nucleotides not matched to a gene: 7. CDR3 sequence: CATSRENGRAGYNEQFF. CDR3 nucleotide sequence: TGTGCCACCAGCAGAGAAAACGGGAGGGCAGGCTACAATGAGCAGTTCTTC.

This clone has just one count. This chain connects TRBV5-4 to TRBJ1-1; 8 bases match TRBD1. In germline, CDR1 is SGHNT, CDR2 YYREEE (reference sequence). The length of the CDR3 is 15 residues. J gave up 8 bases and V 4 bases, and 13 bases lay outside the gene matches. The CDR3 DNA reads TGTGCCAGCAGCCCTTACAGGGGGGAAAGGTTGGAAGCTTTCTTT. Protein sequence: CASSPYRGERLEAFF.

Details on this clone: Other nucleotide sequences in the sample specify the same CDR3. The CDR3 DNA reads as TGTGCCAGCAGCGTAGCTGTGAACACTGAAGCTTTCTTT. It specifies CASSVAVNTEAFF. J is TRBJ1-1 and V is TRBV9, with no clear D. Looked up from germline, CDR1 is SGDLS and CDR2 is YYNGEE. This CDR3 spans 13 amino acids. V was cut by 0 bases and J by 0 bases, with 3 bases left in between.

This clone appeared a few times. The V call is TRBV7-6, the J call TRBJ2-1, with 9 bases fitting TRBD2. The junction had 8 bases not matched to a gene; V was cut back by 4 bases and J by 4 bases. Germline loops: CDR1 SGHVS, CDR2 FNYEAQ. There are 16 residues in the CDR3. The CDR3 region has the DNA TGTGCCAGCAGCTCTAAGACTAGCGGCGTGTACAATGAGCAGTTCTTC. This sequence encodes CASSSKTSGVYNEQFF.

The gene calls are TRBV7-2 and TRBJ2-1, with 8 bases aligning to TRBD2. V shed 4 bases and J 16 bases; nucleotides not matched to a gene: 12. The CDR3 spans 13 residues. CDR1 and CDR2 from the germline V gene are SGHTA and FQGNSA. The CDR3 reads CASSSGGAGVRFF. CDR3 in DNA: TGTGCCAGCAGCTCCGGGGGGGCGGGAGTAAGATTCTTC.

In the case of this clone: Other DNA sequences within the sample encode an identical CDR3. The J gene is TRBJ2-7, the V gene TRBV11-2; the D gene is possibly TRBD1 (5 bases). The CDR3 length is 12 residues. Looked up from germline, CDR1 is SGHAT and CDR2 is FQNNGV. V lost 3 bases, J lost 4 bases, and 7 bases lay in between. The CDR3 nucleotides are TGTGCCAGCAGCTTCCACAGGTACGAGCAGTACTTC. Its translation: CASSFHRYEQYF.

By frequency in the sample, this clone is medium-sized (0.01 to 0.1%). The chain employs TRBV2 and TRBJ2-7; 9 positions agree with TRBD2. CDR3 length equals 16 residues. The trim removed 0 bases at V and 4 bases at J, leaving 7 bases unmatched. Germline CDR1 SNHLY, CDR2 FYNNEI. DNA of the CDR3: TGTGCCAGCAGTGAAGCGGGAACGACTAGCGGATACGAGCAGTACTTC. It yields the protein CASSEAGTTSGYEQYF. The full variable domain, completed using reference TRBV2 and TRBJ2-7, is EPEVTQTPSHQVTQMGQEVILRCVPISNHLYFYWYRQILGQKVEFLVSFYNNEISEKSEIFDDQFSVERPDGSNFTLKIRSTKLEDSAMYFCASSEAGTTSGYEQYFGPGTRLTVT.

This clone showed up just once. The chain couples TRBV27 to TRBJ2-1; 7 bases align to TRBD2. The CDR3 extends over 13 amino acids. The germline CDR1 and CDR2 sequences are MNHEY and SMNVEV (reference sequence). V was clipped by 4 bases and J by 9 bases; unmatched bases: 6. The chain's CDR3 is CASSYKREGEQFF. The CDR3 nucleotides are TGTGCCAGCAGTTATAAGCGGGAAGGTGAGCAGTTCTTC.

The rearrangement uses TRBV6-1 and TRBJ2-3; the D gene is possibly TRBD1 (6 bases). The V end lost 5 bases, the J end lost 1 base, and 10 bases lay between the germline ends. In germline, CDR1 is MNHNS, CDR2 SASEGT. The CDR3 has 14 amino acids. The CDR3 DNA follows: TGTGCCAGCAGTCAGGGGCTCCGCACAGATACGCAGTATTTT. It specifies CASSQGLRTDTQYF.

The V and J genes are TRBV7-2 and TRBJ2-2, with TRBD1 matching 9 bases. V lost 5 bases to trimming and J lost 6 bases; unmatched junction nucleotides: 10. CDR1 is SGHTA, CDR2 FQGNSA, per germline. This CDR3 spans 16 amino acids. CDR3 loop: CASSPKDRGISGELFF. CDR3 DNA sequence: TGTGCCAGCAGCCCCAAGGACAGGGGTATCTCCGGGGAGCTGTTTTTT.

The CDR3 DNA is TGTGCCAGCAGCGCCGGGACTAGCGTTCACTACGAGCAGTACTTC. This sequence encodes CASSAGTSVHYEQYF. V usage is TRBV5-6 and J usage is TRBJ2-7, with 10 bases that match TRBD2. Trimming removed 4 bases from V and 3 bases from J; junction bases left unmatched: 7. This CDR3 comprises 15 residues. Germline V CDR1 and CDR2: SGHDT, YYEEEE.